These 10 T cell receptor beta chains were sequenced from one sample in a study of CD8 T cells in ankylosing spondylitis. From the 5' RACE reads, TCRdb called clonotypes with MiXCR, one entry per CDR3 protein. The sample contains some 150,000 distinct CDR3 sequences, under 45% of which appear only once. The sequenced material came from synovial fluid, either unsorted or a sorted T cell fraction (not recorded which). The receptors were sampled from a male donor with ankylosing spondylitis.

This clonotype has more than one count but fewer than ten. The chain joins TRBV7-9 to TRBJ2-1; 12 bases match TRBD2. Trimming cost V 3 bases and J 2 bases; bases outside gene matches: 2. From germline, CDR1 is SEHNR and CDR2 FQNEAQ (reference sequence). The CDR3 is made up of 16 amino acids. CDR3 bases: TGTGCCAGCAGCTTCCTAGCGGGAGGGGCCTACAATGAGCAGTTCTTC. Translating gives CASSFLAGGAYNEQFF.

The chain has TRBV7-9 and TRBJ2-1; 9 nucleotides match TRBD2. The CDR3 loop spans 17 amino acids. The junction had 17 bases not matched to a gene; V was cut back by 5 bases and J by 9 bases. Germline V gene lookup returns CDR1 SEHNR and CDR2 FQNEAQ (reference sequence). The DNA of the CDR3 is TGTGCCAGCAGCGTAAGGGGCCTAGCGGGAACGGCGCGTGAGCAGTTCTTC. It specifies CASSVRGLAGTAREQFF.

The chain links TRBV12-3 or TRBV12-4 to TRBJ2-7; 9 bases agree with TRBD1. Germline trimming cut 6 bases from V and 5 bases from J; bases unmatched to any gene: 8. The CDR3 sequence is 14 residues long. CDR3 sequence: CASSLWDRAHEQYF. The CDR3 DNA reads TGTGCCAGCAGCCTTTGGGACAGGGCTCACGAGCAGTACTTC.

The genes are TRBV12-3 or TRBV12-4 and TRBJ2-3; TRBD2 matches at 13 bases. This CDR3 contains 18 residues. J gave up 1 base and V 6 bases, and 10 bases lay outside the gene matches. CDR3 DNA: TGTGCCAGCAGGCACGGACTAGCGGGAGAGCGGGGCACAGATACGCAGTATTTT. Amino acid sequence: CASRHGLAGERGTDTQYF.

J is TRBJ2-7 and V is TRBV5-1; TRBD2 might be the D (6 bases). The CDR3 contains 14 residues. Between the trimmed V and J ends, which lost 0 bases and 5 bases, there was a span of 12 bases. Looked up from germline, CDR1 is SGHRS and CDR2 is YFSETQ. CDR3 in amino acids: CASSLGWGVHEQYF. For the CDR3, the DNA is TGCGCCAGCAGCTTGGGTTGGGGGGTCCACGAGCAGTACTTC.

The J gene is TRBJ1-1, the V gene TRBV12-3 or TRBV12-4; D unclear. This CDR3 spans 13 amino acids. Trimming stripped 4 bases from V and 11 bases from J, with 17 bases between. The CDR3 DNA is TGTGCCAGCAGTTATAGTCCAGTTGGAGGGGCTTTCTTT. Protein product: CASSYSPVGGAFF.

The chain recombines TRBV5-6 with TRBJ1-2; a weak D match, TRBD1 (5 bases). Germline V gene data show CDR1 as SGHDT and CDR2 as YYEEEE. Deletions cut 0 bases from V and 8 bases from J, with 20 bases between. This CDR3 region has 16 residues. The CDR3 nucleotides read TGTGCCAGCAGCTTGGGCAAAAGGGGTTTGGGAGGCGGCTACACCTTC. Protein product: CASSLGKRGLGGGYTF.

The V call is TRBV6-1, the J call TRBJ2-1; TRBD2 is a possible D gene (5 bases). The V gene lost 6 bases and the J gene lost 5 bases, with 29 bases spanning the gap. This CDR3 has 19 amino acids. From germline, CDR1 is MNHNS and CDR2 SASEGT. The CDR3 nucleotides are TGTGCCAGCAGCCTCGTTGCAAGTTTGGAGGCGAAGAGGGACAATGAGCAGTTCTTC. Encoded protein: CASSLVASLEAKRDNEQFF.

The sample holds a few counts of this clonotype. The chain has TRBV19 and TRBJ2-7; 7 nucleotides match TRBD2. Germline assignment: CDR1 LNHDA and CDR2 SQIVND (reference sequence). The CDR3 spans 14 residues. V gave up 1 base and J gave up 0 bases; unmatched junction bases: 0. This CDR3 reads CASSIAGGSYEQYF. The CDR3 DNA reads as TGTGCCAGTAGTATAGCGGGAGGCTCCTACGAGCAGTACTTC.

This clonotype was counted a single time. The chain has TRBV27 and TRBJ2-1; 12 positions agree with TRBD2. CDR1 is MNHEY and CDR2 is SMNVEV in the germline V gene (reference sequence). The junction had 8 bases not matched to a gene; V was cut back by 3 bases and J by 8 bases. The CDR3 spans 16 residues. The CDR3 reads CASSLSTSGRLDEQFF. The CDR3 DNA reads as TGTGCCAGCAGTTTGTCAACTAGCGGGAGGTTGGATGAGCAGTTCTTC.